In this sample, the clone carrying this TCR beta chain turned up a few times. What it binds is not known. The data originate from a study of graft-versus-host responses after intestinal transplantation. Study-level background: Recipients got multivisceral, liver-intestinal, or isolated intestinal transplants. Anti-thymocyte globulin induction was given to all recipients, followed by tacrolimus and steroids for roughly 3 years.

The CDR3 extends over 15 amino acids. The germline CDR1 and CDR2 sequences are SGHAT and FQNNGV. The J segment lost 5 bases and the V segment lost 2 bases, leaving 3 bases of the junction unmatched. TCRdb's table, derived via immunoSEQ multiplex PCR, lists solely in-frame clones and lacks some. The sample lists 130,000 or so clones, approximately 94% seen once, with approximately 0.17% in the top ten. Sequences were derived from unstimulated CD4+ T cells sorted from spleen or lymph node cells, sampled before intestinal transplant. The chain joins TRBV11-2 to TRBJ1-4; 9 bases are shared with TRBD1. The origin of this receptor is a human donor who received an intestinal transplant. The CDR3 protein is CASSLNRGPNEKLFF. CDR3 DNA sequence: TGTGCCAGCAGCTTAAACAGGGGGCCCAATGAAAAACTGTTTTTT.